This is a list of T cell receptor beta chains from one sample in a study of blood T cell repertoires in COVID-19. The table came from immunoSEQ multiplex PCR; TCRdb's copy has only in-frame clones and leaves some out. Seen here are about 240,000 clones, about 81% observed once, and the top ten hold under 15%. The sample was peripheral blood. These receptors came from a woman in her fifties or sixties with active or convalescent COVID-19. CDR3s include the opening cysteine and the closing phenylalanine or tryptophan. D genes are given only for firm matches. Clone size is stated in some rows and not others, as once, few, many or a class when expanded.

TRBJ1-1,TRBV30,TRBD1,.,TGTGCCTGGAGAAAACAGGGGTACACTGAAGCTTTCTTT,CAWRKQGYTEAFF
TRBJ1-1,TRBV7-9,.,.,TGTGCCAGCAGCTTAAGGAGTGGGAACACTGAAGCTTTCTTT,CASSLRSGNTEAFF
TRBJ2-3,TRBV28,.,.,TGTGCCAGCAGTCCCCGGGGTGGTGCTAGGGGGAGCACAGATACGCAGTATTTT,CASSPRGGARGSTDTQYF
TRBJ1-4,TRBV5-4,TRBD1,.,TGTGCCAGCAGCTTTCAGGGGGCTTCTGAAAAACTGTTTTTT,CASSFQGASEKLFF
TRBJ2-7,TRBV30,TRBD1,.,TGTGCCTGGAGCTCGAACAGGGGCTACGAGCAGTACTTC,CAWSSNRGYEQYF
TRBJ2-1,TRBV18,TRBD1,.,TGTGCCAGCTCACCCCGACAGGGGGATAGGCATGAGCAGTTCTTC,CASSPRQGDRHEQFF
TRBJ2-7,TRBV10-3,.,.,TGTGCCATCAGTGAATTGGAGAGCTCCCCCGAGCAGTACTTC,CAISELESSPEQYF
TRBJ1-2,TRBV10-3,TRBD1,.,TGTGCCATCAGTGACCCACAGGGGATGGTTGGCTACACCTTC,CAISDPQGMVGYTF
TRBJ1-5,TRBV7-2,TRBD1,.,TGTGCCAGCAGCGGAGGGACAGGGGTATCGGATCAGCCCCAGCATTTT,CASSGGTGVSDQPQHF
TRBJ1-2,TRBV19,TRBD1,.,TGTGCCAGTAGTAAAACAGGGGCTTCTGGCTACACCTTC,CASSKTGASGYTF
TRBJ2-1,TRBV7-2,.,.,TGTGCCAGCAGCTTATGGCGCGCTCTCCGGGGCGGGGACAATGAGCAGTTCTTC,CASSLWRALRGGDNEQFF
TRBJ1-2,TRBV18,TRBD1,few,TGTGCCAGCTCACCCCGGGGACAGGGGGCTATTGGTGGCTACACCTTC,CASSPRGQGAIGGYTF
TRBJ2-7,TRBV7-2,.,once,TGTGCCAGCAGCTTTCCGGGAGTAGAGCAGTACTTC,CASSFPGVEQYF
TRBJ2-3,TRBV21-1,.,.,TGTGCCAGCAGCAAAAAGGCCCCGACAGGGAACCCTAGCACAGATACGCAGTATTTT,CASSKKAPTGNPSTDTQYF
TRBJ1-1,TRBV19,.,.,TGTGCCTCCCTGGGGGGGGCTGAAGCTTTCTTT,CASLGGAEAFF
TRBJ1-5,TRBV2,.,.,TGTGCCAGCAATAGGGACAAACATCAGCCCCAGCATTTT,CASNRDKHQPQHF
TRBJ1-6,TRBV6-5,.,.,TGTGCCAGCAGAGTTAGAACAGGAAATTCACCCCTCCACTTT,CASRVRTGNSPLHF
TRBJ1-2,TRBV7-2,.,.,TGTGCCAGCAGCTTATACGACAGGAACTATGGCTACACCTTC,CASSLYDRNYGYTF
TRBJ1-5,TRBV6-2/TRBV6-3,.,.,TGTGCCAGCAGTTACCTGAGGGGGTTTTCCAATCAGCCCCAGCATTTT,CASSYLRGFSNQPQHF
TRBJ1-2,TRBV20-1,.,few,TGCAGTGCTGGCCGGGATGGCTACACCTTC,CSAGRDGYTF
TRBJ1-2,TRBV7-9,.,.,TGTGCCAGCAGCTTAGGGCAGGGATCCGATGGCTACACCTTC,CASSLGQGSDGYTF
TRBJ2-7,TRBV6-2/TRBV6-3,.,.,TGTGCCAGCAGCGAGACCTACGAGCAGTACTTC,CASSETYEQYF
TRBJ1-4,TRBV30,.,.,TGTGCCTGGAGTGTAGGTTGGGGGGGAACTAATGAAAAACTGTTTTTT,CAWSVGWGGTNEKLFF
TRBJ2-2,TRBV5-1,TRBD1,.,TGCGCCAGCAGCTTAAAAGAGACAGGGGTTCCCGGGGAGCTGTTTTTT,CASSLKETGVPGELFF
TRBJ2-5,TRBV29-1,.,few,TGCAGCGTTGGTAGTGGCCAAGAGACCCAGTACTTC,CSVGSGQETQYF
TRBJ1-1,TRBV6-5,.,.,TGTGCCAGCAGTTACATCGGTCGAACTGAAGCTTTCTTT,CASSYIGRTEAFF
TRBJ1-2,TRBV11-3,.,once,TGTGCCAGCAGCGCGATTGGGGGGGAAGGCTACACCTTC,CASSAIGGEGYTF
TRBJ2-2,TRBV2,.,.,TGTGCCAGCACGATAAGGGCGGGGAACACCGGGGAGCTGTTTTTT,CASTIRAGNTGELFF
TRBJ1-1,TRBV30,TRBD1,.,TGTGCCTGGATGGGACAGATGAACACTGAAGCTTTCTTT,CAWMGQMNTEAFF
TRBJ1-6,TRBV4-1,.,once,TGCGCCAGCAGCCTAAACCCTTCGACAGGCTCACCCCTCCACTTT,CASSLNPSTGSPLHF
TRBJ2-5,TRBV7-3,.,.,TGTGCCAGCAGCTTAAACAGCCAAGAGACCCAGTACTTC,CASSLNSQETQYF
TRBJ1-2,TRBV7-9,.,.,TGTGCCAGCAGCTTAGCTTCGGGGAACTATGGCTACACCTTC,CASSLASGNYGYTF
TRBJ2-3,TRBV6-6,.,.,TGTGCCAGCAGTTACGGGCAGGTTAGCACAGATACGCAGTATTTT,CASSYGQVSTDTQYF
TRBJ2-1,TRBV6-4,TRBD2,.,TGTGCCAGCAGTTCTAGCGGGGGGGCGTGGAATGAGCAGTTCTTC,CASSSSGGAWNEQFF
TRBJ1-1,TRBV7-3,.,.,TGTGCCAGCAGTGACTACTTGAACACTGAAGCTTTCTTT,CASSDYLNTEAFF
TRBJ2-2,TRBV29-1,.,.,TGCAGCGGAGTGGGGGGAGGCACCGGGGAGCTGTTTTTT,CSGVGGGTGELFF
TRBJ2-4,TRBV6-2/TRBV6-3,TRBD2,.,TGTGCCAGCAGCCCTAGCGGGGCCAGGAGAAACATTCAGTACTTC,CASSPSGARRNIQYF
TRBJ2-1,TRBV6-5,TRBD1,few,TGTGCCAGCAGTACGGGACAGGGGCAGTTCTTC,CASSTGQGQFF
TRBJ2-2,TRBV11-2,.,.,TGTGCCAGCAGCTCGCGGGTTCTGAACACCGGGGAGCTGTTTTTT,CASSSRVLNTGELFF
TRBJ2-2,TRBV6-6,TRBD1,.,TGTGCCAGCAGTAGGGGACAGGGGGGAACCGGGGAGCTGTTTTTT,CASSRGQGGTGELFF
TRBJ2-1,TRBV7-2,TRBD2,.,TGTGCCAGCAGCTTAGGGGGCGGGGGGGCCGCCGCCTACAATGAGCAGTTCTTC,CASSLGGGGAAAYNEQFF
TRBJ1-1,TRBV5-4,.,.,TGTGCCAGCAGCCTGTCTACTAGGACTGAAGCTTTCTTT,CASSLSTRTEAFF
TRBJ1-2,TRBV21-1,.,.,TGTGCCAGCAGCAAAGAGGCTAGAACTAACTATGGCTACACCTTC,CASSKEARTNYGYTF
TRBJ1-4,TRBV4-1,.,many,TGCGCCAGCAGCCAAGACGCCTACCCAGGAAGTGAAAAACTGTTTTTT,CASSQDAYPGSEKLFF
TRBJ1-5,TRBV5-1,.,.,TGCGCCAGCTCCCGAGATCCCGGGGTTGGCAATCAGCCCCAGCATTTT,CASSRDPGVGNQPQHF
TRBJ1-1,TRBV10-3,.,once,TGTGCCATCAGTCCCACAGGGAGTAGGGTAGGAGCTTTCTTT,CAISPTGSRVGAFF
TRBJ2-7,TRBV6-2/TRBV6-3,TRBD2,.,TGTGCCAGCAGTTACGGCCAGCGGGGTGTCGAGCAGTACTTC,CASSYGQRGVEQYF
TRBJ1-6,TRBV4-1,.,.,TGCGCCAGCAGCCAAGGACCTAGCCGGGGGGATAATTCACCCCTCCACTTT,CASSQGPSRGDNSPLHF
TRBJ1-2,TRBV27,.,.,TGTGCCAGCAGTTTTGGTGGACAAAAAGTGAATGGCTACACCTTC,CASSFGGQKVNGYTF
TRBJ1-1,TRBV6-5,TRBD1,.,TGTGCCAGCAGTAGTCAGGGACAGCTGAACACTGAAGCTTTCTTT,CASSSQGQLNTEAFF
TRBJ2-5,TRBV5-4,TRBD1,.,TGTGCCAGCAGCGGGGGGACAGGGGACCAAGAGACCCAGTACTTC,CASSGGTGDQETQYF
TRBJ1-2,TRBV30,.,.,TGTGCCTGGGGGGAGTTAGGAGATGGCTACACCTTC,CAWGELGDGYTF
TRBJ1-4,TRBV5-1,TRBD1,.,TGCGCCAGCAGCGGCCTGGGACAGTTCAATGAAAAACTGTTTTTT,CASSGLGQFNEKLFF